A selection of T cell receptor beta chains follows, all from one sample in a study of tumor and adjacent non-tumor tissue in lung cancer. TCRdb re-called the multiplex PCR reads through MiXCR, storing one row per CDR3 protein. The sample consists of some 100,000 distinct CDR3 sequences, 50% to 70% of them appearing once. The sequenced sample was distant non-tumor lung tissue. These receptors all come from a man aged 25 to 40 with non-small cell lung cancer. Each CDR3 is given without its conserved first and last residue. Each record gives: V gene, CDR3 protein.

>TRBV18
ASSPLTSEPEAF
>TRBV20-1
NARGSRDGGTRGNQPQH
>TRBV20-1
SARAAGWGAKNIQY
>TRBV11-3
ASILDRDSGNTIY
>TRBV28
ASEDGRASEQY
>TRBV6-1
ASSERLSNQPQH
>TRBV11-2
TSSLDVATDTQY
>TRBV11-2
ASSQQGVINEQF
>TRBV11-2
ASSSERGVAYEQY
>TRBV12-5
ARMLGIIKNIQY
>TRBV6-1
ASSVGRWAGAKNIQY
>TRBV10-1
ASSETLAGGETQY
>TRBV5-6
ASSLPSGGTDTKY
>TRBV5-1
SSSLESTNEQY
>TRBV4-2
ASCPYLNTEAF
>TRBV12-3/TRBV12-4
ASSVGFAYNEQY
>TRBV11-1
VSSGQPITEAF
>TRBV11-2
ASSHLLSGHDNEQF
>TRBV5-1
ASSSEGAFSYEQY
>TRBV12-3/TRBV12-4
ARSLTGAGYGYT
>TRBV13
ASSPGLEGGFQETQY
>TRBV6-2/TRBV6-3
ASSYSTSGGGANFLT
>TRBV11-2
ASIGRGEQH
>TRBV29-1
SVEERNRGYT
>TRBV4-3
ASRWDRAETQY
>TRBV20-1
SPLIDRLLKTQY
>TRBV12-3/TRBV12-4
ASSPVTEAF
>TRBV2
ASKQFSGNTIY
>TRBV21-1
ASPKGQGSGANVLT
>TRBV24-1
ATSEGSGLYKEQF
>TRBV6-2/TRBV6-3
ASRTTGEQTKAF
>TRBV7-9
VSSLSTETQY
>TRBV11-2
VSSLDPRFETQY
>TRBV11-2
ASSLVSWGGRRNTEAF
>TRBV6-6
TSSSHGQRRETQY
>TRBV4-3
ASIQQFDSSHNSPLH
>TRBV20-1
SAPGPIGNIQY
>TRBV11-2
ASSFTDTQY
>TRBV4-1
ASSQFGAYGYT
>TRBV11-2
ASSPTPYSNQPQH
>TRBV12-3/TRBV12-4
ASTALAGGVSTDTQF
>TRBV12-3/TRBV12-4
VSSFEVGEQF
>TRBV6-2/TRBV6-3
ARRQGHQPQH
>TRBV7-8
VSTPGGTGINDEQF
>TRBV4-2
AGSQDQLGASSTDTQY
>TRBV29-1
SIEWALGDTQY
>TRBV5-4
ASCLGFAGGIQETQY
>TRBV5-4
ASSSGTCLNEQF
>TRBV11-2
ASSFNGYNTGELF
>TRBV4-1
ASSQERGGRVSGNTIY
>TRBV1
SRRVRVYNEQF
>TRBV12-3/TRBV12-4
ASSRTANSGNTLY
>TRBV6-5
ANTGTGGNYEQF
>TRBV4-3
ASSQDAGGVQPQH
>TRBV12-3/TRBV12-4
ASSRDRGMGRNTEAF
>TRBV5-1
ASTRGQEQETQY
>TRBV6-2/TRBV6-3
PSSQGVYGYI